Sequencing of this T cell receptor (beta chain) was carried out in a study of blood T cell repertoires in COVID-19. The overall study: The study drew acute and convalescent COVID-19 samples from the United States, Italy and Spain. T cells, B-cell-depleted T cells, or PBMCs provided the cDNA or gDNA that served as material.

The CDR3 spans 14 residues. Germline loops: CDR1 SGHKS, CDR2 YYEKEE (reference sequence). Trimming cost V 4 bases and J 2 bases, with 13 bases left between them. Authors' processing steps: Nucleated cell counts were estimated from reference gene primer amplification. Sequencing used immunoSEQ multiplex PCR; TCRdb keeps in-frame clones, though not all of them. Clone size and V and J calls were adopted from that table, with D and trimming inferred from the DNA. The top ten clones hold about 1.5% of a sample with about 430,000 clones, approximately 90% of them seen once. The rearrangement uses TRBV5-5 and TRBJ2-7; TRBD1 is a possible D gene (6 bases). Sequenced: PBMCs or T cells enriched from blood (not recorded which). The sequence came from a woman aged 18-35 years who had been exposed to COVID-19. As DNA, the CDR3 is TGTGCCAGCAGCCTCCGGGACACTACCTACGAGCAGTACTTC. Encoded protein: CASSLRDTTYEQYF.